The clone carrying this T cell receptor (beta chain) was picked up a small number of times. The antigen remains unidentified. The data were obtained in a study of T-cell reconstitution after alpha-beta-depleted transplantation in children. The TCRbeta library incorporated unique molecular identifiers. In TCRdb, the PCR reads were re-called with MiXCR into one record per CDR3 protein. The data hold 300,000 to 400,000 distinct CDR3 sequences, with around 25% observed a single time. Study-wide points: Newly produced T cells mostly accounted for T-cell counts and diversity one year post-transplant. Surviving recipient T cells and thymic progenitors accounted for the high day-60 TCRbeta diversity observed in some patients. Several hundred expanded graft clones reportedly were the source of alpha-beta T cells about two months after transplant.

V shed 7 bases and J shed 5 bases, with 14 bases lying between them. The CDR3 length is 13 residues. This clonotype was sampled from a male patient younger than 18 who had a stem cell transplant for acute lymphoblastic leukemia, so the T cells may come from the graft donor. The chain links TRBV12-3 or TRBV12-4 to TRBJ1-1; perhaps TRBD1 as D (5 bases). This specimen consisted of PBMCs, mostly from graft donor cells, obtained 180 days after TCRalphabeta/CD19-depleted stem cell transplant. CDR3 in amino acids: CASTLGGVTEAFF. In DNA form, the CDR3 reads TGTGCCAGCACCCTGGGAGGGGTTACTGAAGCTTTCTTT.